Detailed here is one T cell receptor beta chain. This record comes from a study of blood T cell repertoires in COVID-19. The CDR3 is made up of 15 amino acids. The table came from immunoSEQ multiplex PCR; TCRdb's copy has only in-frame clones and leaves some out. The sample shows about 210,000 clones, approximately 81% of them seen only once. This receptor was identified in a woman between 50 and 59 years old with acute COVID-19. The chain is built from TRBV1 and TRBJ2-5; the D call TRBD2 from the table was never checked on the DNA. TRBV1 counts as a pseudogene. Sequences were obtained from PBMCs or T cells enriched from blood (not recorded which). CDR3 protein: CTSSQERGAQETQYF. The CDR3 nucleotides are TGCACCAGCAGCCAAGAGCGGGGGGCGCAAGAGACCCAGTACTTC.